This T cell receptor (beta chain) came from a study of cytomegalovirus exposure and HLA in healthy donors. The PCR had 60 Vbeta and 13 Jbeta primers. The repertoire was sequenced with immunoSEQ multiplex PCR; TCRdb's copy has only in-frame clones and lacks some. The table records 150,000 to 200,000 clones, about 80% of them present only once. CDR1 is SGHTA, CDR2 FQGNSA, per germline. The CDR3 sequence is 12 residues long. V lost 5 bases and J lost 1, with 5 bases in between. The count of this clone is one. Material: PBMCs. The sequence was obtained from a woman in her fifties or sixties in good health and CMV-seronegative. This chain links TRBV7-2 with TRBJ2-5; no definite D call. CDR3 sequence reads: CASSRGQETQYF. DNA for the CDR3: TGTGCCAGCAGCCGCGGCCAAGAGACCCAGTACTTC.